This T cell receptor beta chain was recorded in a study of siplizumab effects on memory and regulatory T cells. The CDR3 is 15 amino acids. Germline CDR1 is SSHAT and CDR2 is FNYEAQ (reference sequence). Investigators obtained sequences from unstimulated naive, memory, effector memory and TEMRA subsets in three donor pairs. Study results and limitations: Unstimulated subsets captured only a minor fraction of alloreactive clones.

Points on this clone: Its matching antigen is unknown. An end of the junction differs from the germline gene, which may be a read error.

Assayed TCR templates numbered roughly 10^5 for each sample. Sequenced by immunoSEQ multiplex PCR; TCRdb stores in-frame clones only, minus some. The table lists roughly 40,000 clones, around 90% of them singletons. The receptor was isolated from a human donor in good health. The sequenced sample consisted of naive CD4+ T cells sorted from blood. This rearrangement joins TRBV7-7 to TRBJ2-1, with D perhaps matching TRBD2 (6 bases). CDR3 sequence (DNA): TGTGCTAGCAGCTCTTCTGGGACTTTCCCCAATGAGCAGTTCTTC. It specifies CASSSSGTFPNEQFF.